The 4 T cell receptor beta chains presented below share a single source sample, sequenced in a study of CD8 T cells in ankylosing spondylitis. TCRdb processed the 5' RACE reads anew with MiXCR; each CDR3 protein has one entry. This table holds 220,000 or so distinct CDR3 sequences, 10% found once. The specimen was blood, either unsorted or a sorted T cell fraction (not recorded which). The origin of the receptors is a male donor with ankylosing spondylitis or in good health (not recorded which).

This clonotype appeared many times. The chain employs TRBV5-1 and TRBJ1-2; TRBD1 agrees at 7 bases. Germline CDR1 and CDR2: SGHRS and YFSETQ. This CDR3 comprises 13 residues. V trimming: 4 bases; J trimming: 4 bases; junction bases outside the gene matches: 4. In DNA, the CDR3 is TGCGCCAGCAGCGCACAGGGGATCTATGGCTACACCTTC. Residues: CASSAQGIYGYTF.

This clonotype has at least ten counts. The chain uses TRBV12-3 or TRBV12-4 and TRBJ2-3, with 8 bases lining up with TRBD2. V was pared by 7 bases and J by 1 base, with 10 bases of the junction left unmatched. The CDR3 totals 16 residues. The CDR3 sequence is CASTIDGGGRTDTQYF. CDR3 nucleotide sequence: TGTGCCAGCACCATCGACGGGGGGGGTCGCACAGATACGCAGTATTTT.

This clonotype appeared a few times. The chain has TRBV15 and TRBJ2-2; TRBD1 is a possible D gene (5 bases). Looked up from germline, CDR1 is LNHNV and CDR2 is YYDKDF (reference sequence). Between the trimmed V and J ends, which lost 0 bases and 4 bases, there was a span of 15 bases. The CDR3 has 17 residues. The CDR3 here is CATSRDLARAITGELFF. DNA of the CDR3: TGTGCCACCAGCAGAGATCTGGCCAGGGCGATCACCGGGGAGCTGTTTTTT.

V usage is TRBV20-1 and J usage is TRBJ1-2, with 8 bases matching TRBD1. The CDR3 sequence is 13 residues long. Germline lookup yields CDR1 DFQATT and CDR2 SNEGSKA (reference sequence). V was clipped by 5 bases and J by 6 bases; unmatched bases: 8. The CDR3 coding sequence is TGCAGTGCTCAGGGGGCTACGGCTAATGGCTACACCTTC. Amino acid sequence: CSAQGATANGYTF.